These 20 T cell receptor beta chains came from one sample sequenced in a study of spatial heterogeneity in lung cancer. Study-level results: Expanded alpha and beta TCR counts within tumors tracked tumor mutation counts.

MiXCR, run by TCRdb on the 5' RACE reads, gives a single entry per CDR3 protein. The sample has 5,000 or so distinct CDR3 sequences, about 7.1% seen once. Noted time point: sample taken at primary tumor resection. These receptors have no identified antigens. The material was lung tumor tissue, obtained at surgery. The receptor set was obtained from a male donor with early-stage non-small cell lung cancer.

This clonotype was seen many times. The V gene is TRBV20-1, the J gene TRBJ1-1; D might be TRBD1 (6 bases). There are 15 residues in the CDR3. Germline CDR1 is DFQATT and CDR2 is SNEGSKA (reference sequence). The germline V and J ends were trimmed by 3 bases and 11 bases, with 25 bases remaining between them. The CDR3 region has the DNA TGCAGTGCTAGGCGGGCCGGACACAGGGAGGAGGAGGCTTTCTTT. Its protein product is CSARRAGHREEEAFF.

A word on this clonotype: A much larger clone lies one base from this, so it may be a read error. This sequence joins TRBV5-1 and TRBJ2-1, with D perhaps TRBD1 (6 bases). The germline V and J ends were trimmed by 4 bases and 5 bases, with 13 bases remaining between them. From germline, CDR1 is SGHRS and CDR2 YFSETQ. The CDR3 is 14 amino acids. CDR3 residues: CASSVSSGDNEQFF. The CDR3 bases are TGCGCCAGCAGCGTTTCATCAGGGGACAATGAGCAGTTCTTC.

This clonotype is termed medium-sized. The chain has TRBV6-2 or TRBV6-3 and TRBJ2-7; TRBD1 might be the D (6 bases). Trimming cost V 6 bases and J 2 bases, with 17 bases left between them. The CDR3 consists of 15 residues. The germline CDR1 and CDR2 sequences are MNHEY and SVGEGT. The CDR3 nucleotides read TGTGCCAGCAGAGAAGCACACAGGGAACCCTACGAGCAGTACTTC. Protein sequence: CASREAHREPYEQYF.

In this sample, this clonotype turned up many times. The rearrangement joins TRBV6-1 to TRBJ1-1, with 10 bases matching TRBD1. Germline-derived CDR1 and CDR2 are MNHNS and SASEGT. The CDR3 runs to 15 residues. With 8 bases clipped from V and 1 base from J, the junction kept 7 bases outside the gene matches. The CDR3 here is CASSRRTGGNTEAFF. DNA of the CDR3: TGTGCCAGCTCCCGCCGGACAGGGGGGAACACTGAAGCTTTCTTT.

This clonotype is termed medium-sized. The genes are TRBV7-8 and TRBJ2-5; 9 bases align to TRBD1. This CDR3 is built from 14 residues. J gave up 5 bases and V 2 bases, and 3 bases lay outside the gene matches. From germline, CDR1 is SGHVS and CDR2 FQNEAQ. Written as DNA, the CDR3 is TGTGCCAGCAGCTTATTCGGGACAGGGGAGACCCAGTACTTC. It translates to CASSLFGTGETQYF. Full variable domain (remainder filled in from reference TRBV7-8 and TRBJ2-5): GAGVSQSPRYKVAKRGQDVALRCDPISGHVSLFWYQQALGQGPEFLTYFQNEAQLDKSGLPSDRFFAERPEGSVSTLKIQRTQQEDSAVYLCASSLFGTGETQYFGPGTRLLVL.

This clonotype occurred many times. The chain recombines TRBV6-6 with TRBJ2-7; D remains unclear. This CDR3 comprises 11 residues. The V gene's germline CDR1 is MNHNY and CDR2 SVGAGI (reference sequence). V shed 5 bases and J shed 3 bases, with 5 bases lying between them. CDR3 coding DNA: TGTGCCAGCAGTGTCCGCTACGAGCAGTACTTC. Translated, it gives CASSVRYEQYF.

This clonotype was observed at least ten times. V is TRBV5-1 and J is TRBJ2-5; no reliable D call. The CDR3 extends over 13 amino acids. CDR1 is SGHRS and CDR2 is YFSETQ in the germline V gene. The V and J ends lost 4 bases and 2 bases respectively, with 9 bases between them. In DNA, the CDR3 is TGCGCCAGCAGCGGGATGACTCAAGAGACCCAGTACTTC. This encodes CASSGMTQETQYF.

This clonotype appeared a few times. The V and J genes are TRBV29-1 and TRBJ2-1, with a weak D call TRBD2 (6 bases). This CDR3 spans 13 amino acids. The V end lost 4 bases, the J end lost 5 bases, and 12 bases lay between the germline ends. The germline V gene encodes CDR1 SQVTM and CDR2 ANQGSEA. The CDR3 is CSVGSGEDNEQFF. CDR3 nucleotide sequence: TGCAGCGTTGGGTCGGGAGAGGACAATGAGCAGTTCTTC.

This clonotype is large in the sample. This chain connects TRBV20-1 to TRBJ2-5, with 10 bases identical to TRBD2. This CDR3 has 16 residues. From germline, CDR1 is DFQATT and CDR2 SNEGSKA (reference sequence). The J segment lost 1 base and the V segment lost 0 bases, leaving 5 bases of the junction unmatched. The CDR3 sequence is CSARDAVAGGQETQYF. The DNA for the CDR3 is TGCAGTGCTAGAGATGCGGTAGCGGGAGGCCAAGAGACCCAGTACTTC.

This clonotype appeared many times. V and J are TRBV10-3 and TRBJ2-1; D uncertain. Between the trimmed V and J ends, which lost 3 bases and 9 bases, there was a span of 6 bases. This CDR3 comprises 11 residues. CDR1 is ENHRY and CDR2 is SYGVKD in the germline V gene. CDR3 nucleotides: TGTGCCATCAGTGATTATAGTGAGCAGTTCTTC. Translation gives CAISDYSEQFF.

The table lists this clonotype with many counts. The genes are TRBV5-4 and TRBJ2-3; no reliable D call. V was clipped by 7 bases and J by 5 bases, with 17 bases between them. Germline V gene data show CDR1 as SGHNT and CDR2 as YYREEE (reference sequence). The length of the CDR3 is 14 residues. Written as DNA, the CDR3 is TGTGCCAGCGGCGCCGGGTCCTGGGGAGATACGCAGTATTTT. Protein: CASGAGSWGDTQYF.

This clonotype was counted ten times or more. The J gene is TRBJ2-5, the V gene TRBV19; 7 nucleotides agree with TRBD1. The V gene end was trimmed by 3 bases and the J gene end by 1 base; junction bases not matched to a gene: 11. The CDR3 totals 17 residues. The germline CDR1 and CDR2 sequences are LNHDA and SQIVND (reference sequence). The CDR3 DNA reads as TGTGCCAGTAGTATCGGATACAGGGGATCGGGCCAAGAGACCCAGTACTTC. It codes for CASSIGYRGSGQETQYF.

This clonotype came up many times. This chain joins TRBV7-3 and TRBJ2-3; 9 bases align to TRBD2. The junction had 16 bases not matched to a gene; V was cut back by 6 bases and J by 3 bases. The CDR3 runs 18 residues. Germline CDR1 is SGHTA and CDR2 is FQGTGA. The CDR3 loop reads CASSSPGGSGRLTDTQYF. The DNA for the CDR3 is TGTGCCAGCAGTTCCCCCGGAGGGAGCGGGAGGTTGACAGATACGCAGTATTTT.

This clonotype was counted at least ten times. The rearrangement links TRBV5-1 to TRBJ2-5; a possible D gene is TRBD2 (5 bases). Germline loops: CDR1 SGHRS, CDR2 YFSETQ. V lost 2 bases and J 4 bases, leaving 9 bases between the germline ends. The CDR3 consists of 13 residues. The CDR3 loop reads CASSFGVGETQYF. The CDR3 bases are TGCGCCAGCAGCTTCGGGGTAGGAGAGACCCAGTACTTC.

This clonotype was counted ten times or more. The chain joins TRBV7-6 to TRBJ2-3; TRBD2 agrees at 8 bases. Germline V lookup: CDR1 SGHVS, CDR2 FNYEAQ. V trimming: 0 bases; J trimming: 3 bases; junction bases outside the gene matches: 5. This CDR3 region has 16 residues. The DNA for the CDR3 is TGTGCCAGCAGCTTAGCGGAAGTAGCGGGGACAGATACGCAGTATTTT. Translated: CASSLAEVAGTDTQYF.

This clonotype appeared many times. The rearrangement links TRBV11-2 to TRBJ2-1; D gene unclear. This CDR3 has 15 residues. The germline V and J ends were trimmed by 1 base and 1 base, with 8 bases remaining between them. Germline assignment: CDR1 SGHAT and CDR2 FQNNGV. DNA of the CDR3: TGTGCCAGCAGCTTAGGCGGTGGGTCCTACAATGAGCAGTTCTTC. This translates into CASSLGGGSYNEQFF.

This clonotype was observed many times. The rearrangement uses TRBV20-1 and TRBJ2-1; TRBD2 matches at 10 bases. Looked up from germline, CDR1 is DFQATT and CDR2 is SNEGSKA (reference sequence). After removal of 0 bases from V and 7 bases from J, the junction contained 6 bases not matched to a gene. This CDR3 contains 15 residues. The CDR3 sequence: CSARDPSGSLNEQFF. CDR3 DNA sequence: TGCAGTGCTAGAGATCCTAGCGGGAGTCTGAATGAGCAGTTCTTC.

This clonotype rates as medium-sized. The chain employs TRBV12-3 or TRBV12-4 and TRBJ1-2, with D perhaps matching TRBD1 (5 bases). Deletions cut 5 bases from V and 8 bases from J, with 18 bases between. The CDR3 has 14 amino acids. The CDR3 sequence is CASSPIGGARGYTF. The CDR3 region has the DNA TGTGCCAGCAGTCCCATCGGAGGGGCGCGGGGCTACACCTTC.

This clonotype occurred many times. This chain connects TRBV6-2 or TRBV6-3 to TRBJ2-5; 7 bases fit TRBD2. The V and J ends lost 6 bases and 6 bases, in that order; junction bases with no gene match: 4. CDR3 size: 12 residues. Germline V CDR1 and CDR2: MNHEY, SVGEGT. CDR3 residues: CASSRLAQTQYF. The DNA of the CDR3 is TGTGCCAGCAGCCGACTAGCTCAGACCCAGTACTTC.

This clonotype came up many times. This sequence joins TRBV20-1 and TRBJ1-1, with 9 bases that match TRBD1. From germline, CDR1 is DFQATT and CDR2 SNEGSKA (reference sequence). J was trimmed by 4 bases and V by 3 bases; bases with no gene match: 3. The CDR3 is 13 residues long. The CDR3 DNA sequence: TGCAGTGCTAGGGTGGGACAGGGCACTGAAGCTTTCTTT. Translating it yields CSARVGQGTEAFF.